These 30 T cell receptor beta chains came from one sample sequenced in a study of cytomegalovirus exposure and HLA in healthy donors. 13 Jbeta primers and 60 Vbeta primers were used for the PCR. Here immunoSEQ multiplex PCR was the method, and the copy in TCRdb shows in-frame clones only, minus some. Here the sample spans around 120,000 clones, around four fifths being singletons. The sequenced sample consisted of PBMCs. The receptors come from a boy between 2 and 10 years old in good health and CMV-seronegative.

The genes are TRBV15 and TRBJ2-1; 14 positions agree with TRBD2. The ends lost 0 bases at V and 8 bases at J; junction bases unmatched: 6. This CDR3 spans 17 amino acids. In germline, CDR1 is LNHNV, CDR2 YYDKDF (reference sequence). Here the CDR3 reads CATSREPGLAGVDEQFF. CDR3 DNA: TGTGCCACCAGCAGAGAACCGGGACTAGCGGGAGTAGATGAGCAGTTCTTC.

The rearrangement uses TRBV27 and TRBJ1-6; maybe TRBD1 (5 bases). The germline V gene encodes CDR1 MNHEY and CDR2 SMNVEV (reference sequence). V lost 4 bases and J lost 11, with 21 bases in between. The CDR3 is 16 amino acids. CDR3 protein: CASSSILRLDSPPLHF. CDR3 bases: TGTGCCAGCAGTTCCATTCTCCGGCTAGACAGTCCACCCCTCCACTTT.

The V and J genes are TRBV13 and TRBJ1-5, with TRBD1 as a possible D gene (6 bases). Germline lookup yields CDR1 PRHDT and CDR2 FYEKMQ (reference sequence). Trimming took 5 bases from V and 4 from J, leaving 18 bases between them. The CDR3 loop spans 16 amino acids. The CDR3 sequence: CASSRKSQGRNQPQHF. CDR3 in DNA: TGTGCCAGCAGCCGCAAATCACAGGGCCGGAATCAGCCCCAGCATTTT.

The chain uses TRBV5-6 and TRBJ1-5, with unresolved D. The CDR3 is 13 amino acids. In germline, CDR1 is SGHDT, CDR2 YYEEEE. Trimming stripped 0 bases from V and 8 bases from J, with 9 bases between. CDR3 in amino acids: CASSLGQVEPQHF. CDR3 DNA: TGTGCCAGCAGCTTGGGCCAGGTGGAGCCCCAGCATTTT.

CDR3 sequence (DNA): TGCGCCACGTTCAAGGCGCGGGGCTACGAGCAGTACTTC. This encodes CATFKARGYEQYF. This sequence joins TRBV10-2 and TRBJ2-7; D is possibly TRBD2 (6 bases). The germline V gene has CDR1 WSHSY and CDR2 SAAADI. The CDR3 runs to 13 residues. V was trimmed by 10 bases and J by 3 bases, leaving 16 bases between them.

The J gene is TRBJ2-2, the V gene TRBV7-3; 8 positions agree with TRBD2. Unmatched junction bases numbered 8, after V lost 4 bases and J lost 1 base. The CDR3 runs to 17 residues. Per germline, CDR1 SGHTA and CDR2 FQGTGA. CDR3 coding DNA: TGTGCCAGCAGCTCTCCCCTGGCGGGGGGGAACACCGGGGAGCTGTTTTTT. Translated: CASSSPLAGGNTGELFF.

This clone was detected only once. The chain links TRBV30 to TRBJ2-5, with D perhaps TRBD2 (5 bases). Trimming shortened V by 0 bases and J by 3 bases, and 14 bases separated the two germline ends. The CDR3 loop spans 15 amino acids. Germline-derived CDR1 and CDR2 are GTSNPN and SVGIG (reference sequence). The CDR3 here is CAWSVLTMRKETQYF. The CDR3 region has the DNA TGTGCCTGGAGTGTACTGACTATGAGGAAAGAGACCCAGTACTTC.

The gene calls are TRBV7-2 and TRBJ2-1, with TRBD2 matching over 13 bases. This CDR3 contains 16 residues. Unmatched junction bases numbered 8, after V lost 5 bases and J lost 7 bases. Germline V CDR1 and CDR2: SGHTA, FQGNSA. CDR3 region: CASSVSGTSGNNEQFF. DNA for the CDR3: TGTGCCAGCAGCGTGTCCGGGACTAGCGGGAATAATGAGCAGTTCTTC.

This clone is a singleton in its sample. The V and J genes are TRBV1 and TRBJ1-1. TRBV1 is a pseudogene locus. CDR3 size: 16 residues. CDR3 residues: CTSSQGRGGEDTEAFF. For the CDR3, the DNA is TGCACCAGCAGCCAAGGAAGGGGGGGGGAGGACACTGAAGCTTTCTTT.

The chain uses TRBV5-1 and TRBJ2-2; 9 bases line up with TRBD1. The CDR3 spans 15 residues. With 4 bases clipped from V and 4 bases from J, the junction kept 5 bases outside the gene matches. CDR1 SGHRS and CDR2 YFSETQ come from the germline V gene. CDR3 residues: CASSKSTGGTGELFF. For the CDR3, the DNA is TGCGCCAGCAGCAAATCGACAGGGGGCACCGGGGAGCTGTTTTTT.

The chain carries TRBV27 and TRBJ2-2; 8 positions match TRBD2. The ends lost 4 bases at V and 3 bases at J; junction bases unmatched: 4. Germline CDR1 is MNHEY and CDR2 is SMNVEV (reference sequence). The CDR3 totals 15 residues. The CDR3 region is CASSWSSGDTGELFF. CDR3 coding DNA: TGTGCCAGCAGTTGGAGTAGCGGGGACACCGGGGAGCTGTTTTTT.

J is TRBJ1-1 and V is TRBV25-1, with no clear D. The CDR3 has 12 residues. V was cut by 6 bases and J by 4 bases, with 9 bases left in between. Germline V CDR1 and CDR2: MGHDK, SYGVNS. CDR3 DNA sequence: TGTGCCAGCAGCTTAGTTGGCACTGAAGCTTTCTTT. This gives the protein CASSLVGTEAFF.

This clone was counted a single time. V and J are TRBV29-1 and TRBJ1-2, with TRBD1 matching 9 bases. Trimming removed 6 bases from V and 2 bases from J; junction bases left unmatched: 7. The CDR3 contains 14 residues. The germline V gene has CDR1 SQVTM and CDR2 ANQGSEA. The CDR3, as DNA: TGCAGCGTCTCCACAGGGGGCGTAAACTATGGCTACACCTTC. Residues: CSVSTGGVNYGYTF.

CDR3 DNA: TGTGCCAGCAGCTTAGCTAACGGGAGAACAGATACGCAGTATTTT. Its protein product is CASSLANGRTDTQYF. The chain couples TRBV7-8 to TRBJ2-3; a possible D gene is TRBD2 (6 bases). Trimming removed 0 bases from V and 3 bases from J, with 10 bases in between. This CDR3 has 15 residues. The V gene's germline CDR1 is SGHVS and CDR2 FQNEAQ.

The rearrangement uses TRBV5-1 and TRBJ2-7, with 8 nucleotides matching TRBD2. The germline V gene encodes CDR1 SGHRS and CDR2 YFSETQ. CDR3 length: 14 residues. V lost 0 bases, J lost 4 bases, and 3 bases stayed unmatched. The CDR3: CASSLASGGYEQYF. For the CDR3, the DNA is TGCGCCAGCAGCTTGGCCAGCGGGGGATACGAGCAGTACTTC.

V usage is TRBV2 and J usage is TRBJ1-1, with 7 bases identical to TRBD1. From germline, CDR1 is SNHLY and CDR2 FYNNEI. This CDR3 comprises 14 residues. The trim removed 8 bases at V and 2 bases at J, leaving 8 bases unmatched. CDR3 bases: TGTGCCAGCTCAGAGGGACAGATAAACACTGAAGCTTTCTTT. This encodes CASSEGQINTEAFF.

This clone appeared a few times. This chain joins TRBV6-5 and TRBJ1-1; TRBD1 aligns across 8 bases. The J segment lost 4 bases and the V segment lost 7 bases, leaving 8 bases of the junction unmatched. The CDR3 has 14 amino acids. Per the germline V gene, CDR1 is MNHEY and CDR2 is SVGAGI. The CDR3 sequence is CASTEDRGSTEAFF. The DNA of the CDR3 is TGTGCCAGCACCGAAGACAGGGGATCCACTGAAGCTTTCTTT.

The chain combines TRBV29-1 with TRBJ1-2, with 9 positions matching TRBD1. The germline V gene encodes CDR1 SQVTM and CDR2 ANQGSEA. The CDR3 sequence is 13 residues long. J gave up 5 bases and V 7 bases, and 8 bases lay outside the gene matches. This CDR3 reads CSARQGETYGYTF. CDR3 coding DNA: TGCAGCGCGCGACAGGGGGAAACATATGGCTACACCTTC. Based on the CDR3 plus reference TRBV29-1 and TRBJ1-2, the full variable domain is SAVISQKPSRDICQRGTSLTIQCQVDSQVTMMFWYRQQPGQSLTLIATANQGSEATYESGFVIDKFPISRPNLTFSTLTVSNMSPEDSSIYLCSARQGETYGYTFGSGTRLTVV.

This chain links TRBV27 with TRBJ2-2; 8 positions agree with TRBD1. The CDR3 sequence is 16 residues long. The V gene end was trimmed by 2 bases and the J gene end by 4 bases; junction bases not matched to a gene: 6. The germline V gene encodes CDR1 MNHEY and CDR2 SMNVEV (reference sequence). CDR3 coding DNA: TGTGCCAGCAGTTTAGTAGGACAGGGCGGCACCGGGGAGCTGTTTTTT. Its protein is CASSLVGQGGTGELFF.

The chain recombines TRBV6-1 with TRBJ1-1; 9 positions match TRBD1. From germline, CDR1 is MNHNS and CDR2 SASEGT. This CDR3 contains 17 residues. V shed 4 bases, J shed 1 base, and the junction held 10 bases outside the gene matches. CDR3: CASSALPGQGSNTEAFF. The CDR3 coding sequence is TGTGCCAGCAGTGCACTCCCGGGACAGGGCTCGAACACTGAAGCTTTCTTT.

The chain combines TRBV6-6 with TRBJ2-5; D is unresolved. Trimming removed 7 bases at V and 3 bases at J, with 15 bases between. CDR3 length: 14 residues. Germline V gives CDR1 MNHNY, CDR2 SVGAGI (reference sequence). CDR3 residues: CASTILRFEETQYF. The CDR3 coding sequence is TGTGCCAGCACCATCCTGAGGTTTGAAGAGACCCAGTACTTC.

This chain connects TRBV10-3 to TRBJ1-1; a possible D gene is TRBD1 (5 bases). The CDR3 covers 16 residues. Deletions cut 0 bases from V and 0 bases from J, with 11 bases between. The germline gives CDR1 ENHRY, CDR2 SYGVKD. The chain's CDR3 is CAISESRTPMNTEAFF. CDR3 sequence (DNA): TGTGCCATCAGTGAGTCGAGGACACCTATGAACACTGAAGCTTTCTTT.

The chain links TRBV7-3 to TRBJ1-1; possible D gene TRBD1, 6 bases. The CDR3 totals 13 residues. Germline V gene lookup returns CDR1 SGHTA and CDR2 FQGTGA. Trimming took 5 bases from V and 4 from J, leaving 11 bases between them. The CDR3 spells CASSPTGSTEAFF. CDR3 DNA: TGTGCCAGCAGCCCCACAGGGAGCACTGAAGCTTTCTTT.

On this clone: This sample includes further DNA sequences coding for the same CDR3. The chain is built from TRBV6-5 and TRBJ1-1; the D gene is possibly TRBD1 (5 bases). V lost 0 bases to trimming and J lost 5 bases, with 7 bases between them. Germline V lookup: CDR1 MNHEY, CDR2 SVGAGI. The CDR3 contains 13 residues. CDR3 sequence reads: CASSYSGGTEAFF. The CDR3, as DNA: TGTGCCAGCAGTTACTCGGGGGGGACTGAAGCTTTCTTT.

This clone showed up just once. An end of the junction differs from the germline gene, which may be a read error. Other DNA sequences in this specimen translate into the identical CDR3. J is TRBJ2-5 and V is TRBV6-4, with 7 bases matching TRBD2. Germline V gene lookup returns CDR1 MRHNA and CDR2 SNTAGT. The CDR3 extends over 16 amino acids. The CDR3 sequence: CASSAIGRVIEETQYF. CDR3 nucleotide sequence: TGCGCCAGCAGCGCCATTGGGAGGGTGATCGAAGAGACCCAGTACTTC.

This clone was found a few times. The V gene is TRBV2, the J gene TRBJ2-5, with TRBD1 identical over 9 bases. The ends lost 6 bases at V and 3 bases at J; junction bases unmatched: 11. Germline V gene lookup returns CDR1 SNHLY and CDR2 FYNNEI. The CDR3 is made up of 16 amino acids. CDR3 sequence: CASSDGTGMNKETQYF. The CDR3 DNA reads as TGTGCCAGCAGCGATGGGACAGGGATGAACAAAGAGACCCAGTACTTC. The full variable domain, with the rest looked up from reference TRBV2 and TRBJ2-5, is EPEVTQTPSHQVTQMGQEVILRCVPISNHLYFYWYRQILGQKVEFLVSFYNNEISEKSEIFDDQFSVERPDGSNFTLKIRSTKLEDSAMYFCASSDGTGMNKETQYFGPGTRLLVL.

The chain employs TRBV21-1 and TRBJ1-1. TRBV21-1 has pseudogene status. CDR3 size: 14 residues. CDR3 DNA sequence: TGTGCCAGCCTTCCTGAGGGTGGGAACACTGAAGCTTTCTTT. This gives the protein CASLPEGGNTEAFF.

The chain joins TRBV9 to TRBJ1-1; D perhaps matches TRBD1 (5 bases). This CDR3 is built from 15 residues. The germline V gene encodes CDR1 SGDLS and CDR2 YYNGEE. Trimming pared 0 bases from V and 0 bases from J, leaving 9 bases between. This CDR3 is CASSVAGALNTEAFF. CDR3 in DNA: TGTGCCAGCAGCGTAGCTGGGGCGTTGAACACTGAAGCTTTCTTT.

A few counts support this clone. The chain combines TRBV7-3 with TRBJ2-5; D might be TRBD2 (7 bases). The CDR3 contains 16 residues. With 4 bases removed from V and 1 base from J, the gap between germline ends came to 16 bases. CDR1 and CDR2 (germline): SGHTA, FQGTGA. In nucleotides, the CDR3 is TGTGCCAGCAGCTCCCGCGGGGGCGGGGCCCAAGAGACCCAGTACTTC. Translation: CASSSRGGGAQETQYF. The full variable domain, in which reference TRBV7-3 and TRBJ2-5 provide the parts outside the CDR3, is GAGVSQTPSNKVTEKGKYVELRCDPISGHTALYWYRQSLGQGPEFLIYFQGTGAADDSGLPNDRFFAVRPEGSVSTLKIQRTERGDSAVYLCASSSRGGGAQETQYFGPGTRLLVL.

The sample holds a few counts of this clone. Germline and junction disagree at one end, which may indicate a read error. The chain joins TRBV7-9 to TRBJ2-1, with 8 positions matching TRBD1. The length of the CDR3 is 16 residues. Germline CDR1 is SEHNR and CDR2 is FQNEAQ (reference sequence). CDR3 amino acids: CSSSLWTGQTYNEQFF. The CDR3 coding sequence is TGTTCCAGCAGCCTTTGGACAGGGCAAACCTACAATGAGCAGTTCTTC.